The 11 T cell receptor beta chains given below trace back to one sample, sequenced in a study of identical twins. TCRdb fed the 5' RACE reads into MiXCR, producing one record per CDR3 protein. The table lists 350,000 or so distinct CDR3 sequences, approximately 8.7% of them singletons, with roughly 8.9% in the top ten. The sequenced sample consisted of naive T cells sorted from blood. The receptors shown here come from a woman between 45 and 60 years old in good health.

V usage is TRBV28 and J usage is TRBJ1-6; D might be TRBD1 (5 bases). Germline CDR1 and CDR2: MDHEN and SYDVKM. The CDR3 extends over 15 amino acids. V lost 4 bases, J lost 2 bases, and 9 bases lay in between. For the CDR3, the DNA is TGTGCCAGCAGTTCAGGGAAGGCCTATAATTCACCCCTCCACTTT. Amino acid sequence: CASSSGKAYNSPLHF. Looking up the rest from reference TRBV28 and TRBJ1-6 gives the full variable domain: DVKVTQSSRYLVKRTGEKVFLECVQDMDHENMFWYRQDPGLGLRLIYFSYDVKMKEKGDIPEGYSVSREKKERFSLILESASTNQTSMYLCASSSGKAYNSPLHFGNGTRLTVT.

This clonotype was seen repeatedly, ten times or more. This chain joins TRBV5-1 and TRBJ1-2; D might be TRBD1 (6 bases). This CDR3 contains 13 residues. Germline values: CDR1 SGHRS, CDR2 YFSETQ. Trimming left V 4 bases short and J 4 bases short, with 11 bases between. The CDR3 sequence is CASSPPDSYGYTF. In DNA, the CDR3 is TGCGCCAGCAGCCCGCCGGACAGCTATGGCTACACCTTC.

The chain has TRBV12-3 or TRBV12-4 and TRBJ2-3, with D perhaps TRBD2 (5 bases). The V gene lost 7 bases and the J gene lost 5 bases, with 13 bases spanning the gap. There are 13 residues in the CDR3. The CDR3 sequence is CASNVLGGDTQYF. For the CDR3, the DNA is TGTGCCAGCAACGTACTAGGAGGAGATACGCAGTATTTT.

The V and J genes are TRBV5-1 and TRBJ2-2; 14 bases fit TRBD2. V gave up 4 bases and J gave up 2 bases; unmatched junction bases: 4. The CDR3 loop spans 17 amino acids. The germline CDR1 and CDR2 sequences are SGHRS and YFSETQ. The CDR3 loop reads CASSPGLAGVNTGELFF. The CDR3 DNA follows: TGCGCCAGCAGCCCGGGACTAGCGGGAGTTAACACCGGGGAGCTGTTTTTT.

This clonotype was seen more than once but under ten times. The CDR3 nucleotides are TGTGCCAGCAGCAAACGGGCAGGGGCCCTCACCAATGAGCAGTTCTTC. Its protein product is CASSKRAGALTNEQFF. This chain links TRBV11-3 with TRBJ2-1; tentatively, D is TRBD1 (6 bases). The germline V gene has CDR1 SGHNT and CDR2 YENEEA. This CDR3 comprises 16 residues. The V end was cut by 5 bases, the J end by 6 bases, with 20 bases between.

This clonotype was recorded many times. V gene TRBV29-1 combines with J gene TRBJ2-2; D possibly corresponds to TRBD1 (5 bases). Germline V CDR1 and CDR2: SQVTM, ANQGSEA. V shed 6 bases and J shed 3 bases, with 11 bases lying between them. The CDR3 sequence is 13 residues long. Here the CDR3 DNA reads TGCAGCGTGGACCAGGGTTACACCGGGGAGCTGTTTTTT. Translation gives CSVDQGYTGELFF.

This clonotype was seen only a few times. The chain links TRBV6-4 to TRBJ2-1; 10 bases line up with TRBD1. The V gene's germline CDR1 is MRHNA and CDR2 SNTAGT. Trimming at V came to 2 bases and at J to 4 bases, leaving 5 bases not matched to a gene. This CDR3 is built from 16 residues. CDR3 coding DNA: TGTGCCAGCAGTGACGATCGGACAGGGGGATACAATGAGCAGTTCTTC. Translation: CASSDDRTGGYNEQFF.

This rearrangement joins TRBV6-1 to TRBJ1-1; D gene uncertain. Germline V gives CDR1 MNHNS, CDR2 SASEGT. Trimming took off 4 bases at V and 1 base at J, with 10 bases between the two ends. This CDR3 region has 14 residues. CDR3 DNA sequence: TGTGCCAGCAGTGTACGGCAACCGAACACTGAAGCTTTCTTT. Its protein is CASSVRQPNTEAFF.

The V call is TRBV4-2, the J call TRBJ2-1; D unresolved. This CDR3 comprises 16 residues. Trimming took off 1 base at V and 0 bases at J, with 10 bases between the two ends. The germline gives CDR1 LGHNA, CDR2 YNFKEQ. CDR3 nucleotide sequence: TGTGCCAGCAGCCAAGGCCCCTGGAGCTCCTACAATGAGCAGTTCTTC. Its protein is CASSQGPWSSYNEQFF.

The J gene is TRBJ2-1, the V gene TRBV6-5, with D possibly matching TRBD2 (6 bases). V was cut by 1 base and J by 2 bases, with 24 bases left in between. The CDR3 sequence is 20 residues long. Per the germline V gene, CDR1 is MNHEY and CDR2 is SVGAGI. CDR3 DNA sequence: TGTGCCAGCAGTTACTGGGGTGGGTCCATTGGGCGGGACCCCTACAATGAGCAGTTCTTC. Translation gives CASSYWGGSIGRDPYNEQFF.

This clonotype was recorded many times. This chain joins TRBV7-9 and TRBJ2-7; D gene uncertain. Germline CDR1 and CDR2: SEHNR and FQNEAQ (reference sequence). This CDR3 spans 13 amino acids. Trimming cost V 5 bases and J 6 bases, with 14 bases left between them. The CDR3 region has the DNA TGTGCCAGCAGCCGACACACAGAGGCCGAGCAGTACTTC. Translation: CASSRHTEAEQYF.